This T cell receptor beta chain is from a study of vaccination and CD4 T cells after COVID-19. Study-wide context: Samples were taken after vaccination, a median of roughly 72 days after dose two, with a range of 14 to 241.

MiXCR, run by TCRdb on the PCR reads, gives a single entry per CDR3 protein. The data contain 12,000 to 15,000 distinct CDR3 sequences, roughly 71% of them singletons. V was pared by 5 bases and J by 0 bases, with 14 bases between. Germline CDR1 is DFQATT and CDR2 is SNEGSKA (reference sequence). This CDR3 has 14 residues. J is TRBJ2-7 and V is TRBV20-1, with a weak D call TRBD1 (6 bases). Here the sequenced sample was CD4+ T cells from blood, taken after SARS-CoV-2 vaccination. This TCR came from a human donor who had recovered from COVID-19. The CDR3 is CSADNRASSYEQYF. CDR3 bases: TGCAGTGCTGATAACAGGGCATCCTCCTACGAGCAGTACTTC.